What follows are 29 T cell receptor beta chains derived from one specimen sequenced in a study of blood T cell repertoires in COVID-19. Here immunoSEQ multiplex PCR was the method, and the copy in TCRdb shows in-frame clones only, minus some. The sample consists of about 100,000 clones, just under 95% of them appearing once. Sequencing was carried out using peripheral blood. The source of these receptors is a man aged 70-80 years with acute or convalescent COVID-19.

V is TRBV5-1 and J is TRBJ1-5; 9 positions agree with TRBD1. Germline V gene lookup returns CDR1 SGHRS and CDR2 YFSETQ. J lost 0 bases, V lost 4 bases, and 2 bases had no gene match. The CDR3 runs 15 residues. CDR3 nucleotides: TGCGCCAGCAGCGTGACAGGGGGTAGCAATCAGCCCCAGCATTTT. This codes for CASSVTGGSNQPQHF.

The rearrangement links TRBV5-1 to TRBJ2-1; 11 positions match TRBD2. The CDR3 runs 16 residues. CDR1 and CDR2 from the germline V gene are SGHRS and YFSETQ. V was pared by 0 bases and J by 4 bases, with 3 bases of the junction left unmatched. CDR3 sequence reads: CASSLVAGGPYNEQFF. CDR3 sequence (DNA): TGCGCCAGCAGCTTGGTAGCGGGGGGGCCGTACAATGAGCAGTTCTTC.

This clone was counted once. The DNA for the CDR3 is TGCAGTGCTAGTTCCAGGGACAGCGCCAAAAACATTCAGTACTTC. Translated, it gives CSASSRDSAKNIQYF. The V and J genes are TRBV20-1 and TRBJ2-4, with 7 bases that match TRBD1. J lost 1 base, V lost 3 bases, and 6 bases had no gene match. This CDR3 contains 15 residues. Germline V gives CDR1 DFQATT, CDR2 SNEGSKA (reference sequence).

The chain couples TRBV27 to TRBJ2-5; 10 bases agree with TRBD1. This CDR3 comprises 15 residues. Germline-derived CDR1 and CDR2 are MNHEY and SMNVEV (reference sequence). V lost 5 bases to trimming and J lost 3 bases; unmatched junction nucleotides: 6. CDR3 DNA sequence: TGTGCCAGCAGTCCCCTCGGACAGGGGGAAGAGACCCAGTACTTC. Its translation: CASSPLGQGEETQYF.

The DNA of the CDR3 is TGTGCCAGCCGCCAGGGGTCGGCCTATAATTCACCCCTCCACTTT. Translated: CASRQGSAYNSPLHF. The V call is TRBV28, the J call TRBJ1-6; D might be TRBD1 (6 bases). Per germline, CDR1 MDHEN and CDR2 SYDVKM. This CDR3 region has 15 residues. Trimming removed 8 bases at V and 2 bases at J, with 13 bases between.

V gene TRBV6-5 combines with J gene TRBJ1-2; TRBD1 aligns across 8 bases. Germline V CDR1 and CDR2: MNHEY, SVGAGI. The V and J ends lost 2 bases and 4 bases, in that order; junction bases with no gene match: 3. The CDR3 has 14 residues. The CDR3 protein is CASSYRTGSYGYTF. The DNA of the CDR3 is TGTGCCAGCAGTTACCGGACAGGGAGCTATGGCTACACCTTC.

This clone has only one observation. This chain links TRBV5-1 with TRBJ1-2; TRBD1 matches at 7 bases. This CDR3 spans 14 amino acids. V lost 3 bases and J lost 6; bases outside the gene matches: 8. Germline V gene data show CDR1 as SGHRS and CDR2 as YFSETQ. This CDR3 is CASSSLQGRHGYTF. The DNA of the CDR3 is TGCGCCAGCAGCTCCTTACAGGGGCGGCATGGCTACACCTTC.

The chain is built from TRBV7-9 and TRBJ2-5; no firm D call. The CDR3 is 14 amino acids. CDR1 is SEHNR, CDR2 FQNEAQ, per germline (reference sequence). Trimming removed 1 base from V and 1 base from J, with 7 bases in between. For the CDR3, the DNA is TGTGCCAGCAGCTTAGTTAGAACCCAAGAGACCCAGTACTTC. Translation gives CASSLVRTQETQYF. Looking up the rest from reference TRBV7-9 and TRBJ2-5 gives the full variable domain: DTGVSQNPRHKITKRGQNVTFRCDPISEHNRLYWYRQTLGQGPEFLTYFQNEAQLEKSRLLSDRFSAERPKGSFSTLEIQRTEQGDSAMYLCASSLVRTQETQYFGPGTRLLVL.

CDR3 in DNA: TGTGCCAGCAGCGTAGGGACATTAGATACGCAGTATTTT. This codes for CASSVGTLDTQYF. The gene calls are TRBV5-4 and TRBJ2-3; D is possibly TRBD1 (6 bases). CDR1 SGHNT and CDR2 YYREEE come from the germline V gene (reference sequence). Trimming cost V 4 bases and J 5 bases, with 11 bases left between them. The CDR3 loop spans 13 amino acids.

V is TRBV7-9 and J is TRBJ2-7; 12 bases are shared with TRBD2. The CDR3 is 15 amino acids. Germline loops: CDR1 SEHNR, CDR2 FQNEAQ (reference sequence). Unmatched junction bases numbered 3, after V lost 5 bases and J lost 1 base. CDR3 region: CASSTTSGRSYEQYF. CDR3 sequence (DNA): TGTGCCAGCAGCACGACTAGCGGGAGATCCTACGAGCAGTACTTC.

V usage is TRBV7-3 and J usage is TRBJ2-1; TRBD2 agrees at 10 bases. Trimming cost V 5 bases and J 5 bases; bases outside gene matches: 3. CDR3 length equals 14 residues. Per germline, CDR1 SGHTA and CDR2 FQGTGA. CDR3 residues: CASSPLAGNNEQFF. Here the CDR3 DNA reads TGTGCCAGCAGCCCACTAGCGGGGAACAATGAGCAGTTCTTC.

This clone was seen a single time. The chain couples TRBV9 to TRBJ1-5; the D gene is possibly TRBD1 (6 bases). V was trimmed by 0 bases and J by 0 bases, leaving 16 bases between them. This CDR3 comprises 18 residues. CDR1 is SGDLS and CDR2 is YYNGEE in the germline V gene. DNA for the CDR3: TGTGCCAGCAGCGTAGGTGGTGGCAGGGGAGATAGCAATCAGCCCCAGCATTTT. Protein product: CASSVGGGRGDSNQPQHF.

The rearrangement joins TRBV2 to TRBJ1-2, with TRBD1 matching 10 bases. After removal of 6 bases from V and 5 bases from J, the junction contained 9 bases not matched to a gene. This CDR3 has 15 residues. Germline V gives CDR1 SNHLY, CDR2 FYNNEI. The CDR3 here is CASSDDRGRRYGYTF. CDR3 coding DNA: TGTGCCAGCAGCGACGACAGGGGGCGTCGATATGGCTACACCTTC.

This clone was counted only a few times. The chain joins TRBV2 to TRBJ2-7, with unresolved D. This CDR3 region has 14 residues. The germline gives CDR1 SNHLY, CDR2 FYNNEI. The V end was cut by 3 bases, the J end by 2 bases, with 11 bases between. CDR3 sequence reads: CASSEPQAPYEQYF. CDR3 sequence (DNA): TGTGCCAGCAGTGAGCCTCAGGCACCCTACGAGCAGTACTTC.

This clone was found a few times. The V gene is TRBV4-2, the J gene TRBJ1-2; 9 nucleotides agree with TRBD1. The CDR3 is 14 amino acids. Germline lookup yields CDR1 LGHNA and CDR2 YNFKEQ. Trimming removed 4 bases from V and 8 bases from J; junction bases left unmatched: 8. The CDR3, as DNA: TGTGCCAGCAGCCCGGGACAGGGTGATTGGGGCTACACCTTC. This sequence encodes CASSPGQGDWGYTF.

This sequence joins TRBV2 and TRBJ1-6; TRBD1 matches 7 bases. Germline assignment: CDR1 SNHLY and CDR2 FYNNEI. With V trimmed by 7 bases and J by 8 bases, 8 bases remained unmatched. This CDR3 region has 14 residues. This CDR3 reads CASNTGASYSPLHF. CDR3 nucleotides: TGTGCCAGCAATACAGGGGCCTCCTATTCACCCCTCCACTTT.

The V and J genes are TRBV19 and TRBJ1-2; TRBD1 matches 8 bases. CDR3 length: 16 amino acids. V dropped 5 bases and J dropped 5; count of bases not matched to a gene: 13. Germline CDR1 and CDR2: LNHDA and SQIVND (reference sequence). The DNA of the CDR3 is TGTGCCAGTAGTGCCCGGATCCAGGGGGCTCGATATGGCTACACCTTC. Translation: CASSARIQGARYGYTF.

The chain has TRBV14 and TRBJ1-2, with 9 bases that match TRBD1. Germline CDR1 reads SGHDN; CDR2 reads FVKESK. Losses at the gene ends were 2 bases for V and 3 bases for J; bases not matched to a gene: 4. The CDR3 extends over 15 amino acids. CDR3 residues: CASSQLQGADYGYTF. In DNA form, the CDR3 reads TGTGCCAGCAGCCAATTACAGGGGGCTGACTATGGCTACACCTTC.

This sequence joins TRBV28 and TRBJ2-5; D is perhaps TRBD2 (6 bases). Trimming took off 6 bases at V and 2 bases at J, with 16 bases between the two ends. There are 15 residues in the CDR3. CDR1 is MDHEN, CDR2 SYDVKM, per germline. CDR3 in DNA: TGTGCCAGCAGCGGGGGACCGGGCATACAAGAGACCCAGTACTTC. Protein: CASSGGPGIQETQYF.

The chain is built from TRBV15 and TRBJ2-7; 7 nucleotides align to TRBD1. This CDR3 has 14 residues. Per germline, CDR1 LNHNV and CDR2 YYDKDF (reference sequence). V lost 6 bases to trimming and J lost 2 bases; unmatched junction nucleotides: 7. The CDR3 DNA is TGTGCCACCAGAGCCAACCAGGGGGCCTACGAGCAGTACTTC. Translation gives CATRANQGAYEQYF.

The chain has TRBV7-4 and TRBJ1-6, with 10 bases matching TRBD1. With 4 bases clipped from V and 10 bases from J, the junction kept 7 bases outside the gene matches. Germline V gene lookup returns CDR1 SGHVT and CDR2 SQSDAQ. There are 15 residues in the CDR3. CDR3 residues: CASSSGQGGLSPLHF. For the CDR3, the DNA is TGTGCCAGCAGCTCCGGACAGGGGGGTTTATCACCCCTCCACTTT.

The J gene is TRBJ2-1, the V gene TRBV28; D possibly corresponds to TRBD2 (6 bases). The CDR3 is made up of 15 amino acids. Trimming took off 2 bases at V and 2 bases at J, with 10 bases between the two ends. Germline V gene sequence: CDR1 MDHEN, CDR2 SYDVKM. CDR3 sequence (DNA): TGTGCCAGCAGTTTAGGGGGGATCACCTACAATGAGCAGTTCTTC. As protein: CASSLGGITYNEQFF.

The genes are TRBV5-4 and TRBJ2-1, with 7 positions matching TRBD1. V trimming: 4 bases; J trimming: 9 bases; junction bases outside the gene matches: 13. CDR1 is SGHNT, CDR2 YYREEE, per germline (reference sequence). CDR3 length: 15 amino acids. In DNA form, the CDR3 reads TGTGCCAGCAGCACGCAGACCAAGCCAGGGGGTGAGCAGTTCTTC. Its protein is CASSTQTKPGGEQFF.

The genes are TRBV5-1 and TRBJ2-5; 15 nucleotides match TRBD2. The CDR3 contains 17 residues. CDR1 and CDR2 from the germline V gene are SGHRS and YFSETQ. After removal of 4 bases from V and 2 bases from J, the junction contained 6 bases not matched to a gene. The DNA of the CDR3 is TGCGCCAGCAGCCTGGGGACTAGCGGGAGGTCGCAAGAGACCCAGTACTTC. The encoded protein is CASSLGTSGRSQETQYF. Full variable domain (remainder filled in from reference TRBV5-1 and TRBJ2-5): KAGVTQTPRYLIKTRGQQVTLSCSPISGHRSVSWYQQTPGQGLQFLFEYFSETQRNKGNFPGRFSGRQFSNSRSEMNVSTLELGDSALYLCASSLGTSGRSQETQYFGPGTRLLVL.

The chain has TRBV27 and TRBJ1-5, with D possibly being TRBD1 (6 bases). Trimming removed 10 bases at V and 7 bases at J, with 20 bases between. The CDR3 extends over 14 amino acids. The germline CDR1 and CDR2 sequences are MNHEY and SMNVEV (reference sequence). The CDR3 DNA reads TGTGCCACTAGGGCAGGGGCGCCGGGGCAGCCCCAGCATTTT. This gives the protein CATRAGAPGQPQHF.

CDR3 coding DNA: TGCGCCAGCAGCTTGAAGTTTTGGACACTTGGACCGAGGAGAAGTAATGAAAAACTGTTTTTT. Protein product: CASSLKFWTLGPRRSNEKLFF. The chain links TRBV5-1 to TRBJ1-4, with D possibly matching TRBD1 (5 bases). Trimming pared 1 base from V and 4 bases from J, leaving 29 bases between. Germline V CDR1 and CDR2: SGHRS, YFSETQ. The CDR3 runs 21 residues.

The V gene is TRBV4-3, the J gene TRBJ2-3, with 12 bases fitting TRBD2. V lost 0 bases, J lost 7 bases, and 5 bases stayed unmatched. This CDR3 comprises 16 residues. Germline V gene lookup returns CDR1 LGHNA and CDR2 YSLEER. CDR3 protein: CASSQDRTSGRNTQYF. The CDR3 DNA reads TGCGCCAGCAGCCAAGATCGAACTAGCGGGAGGAATACGCAGTATTTT.

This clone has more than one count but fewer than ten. The CDR3 reads CASSLGSKGAPQHF. CDR3 nucleotide sequence: TGCGCCAGCAGCTTGGGGAGTAAAGGGGCGCCCCAGCATTTT. The chain couples TRBV5-1 to TRBJ1-5; D might be TRBD1 (5 bases). Germline lookup yields CDR1 SGHRS and CDR2 YFSETQ. V lost 0 bases to trimming and J lost 9 bases, with 13 bases between them. CDR3 length: 14 amino acids.

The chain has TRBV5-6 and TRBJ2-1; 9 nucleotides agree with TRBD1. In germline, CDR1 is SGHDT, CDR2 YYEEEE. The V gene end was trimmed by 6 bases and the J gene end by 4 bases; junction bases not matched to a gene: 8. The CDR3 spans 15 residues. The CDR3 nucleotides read TGTGCCAGCACCTCTTGGGACAGGGTGTACAATGAGCAGTTCTTC. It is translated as CASTSWDRVYNEQFF.